The 9 T cell receptor beta chains presented below share a single source sample, sequenced in a study of cytomegalovirus exposure and HLA in healthy donors. The data were produced by immunoSEQ multiplex PCR, yet TCRdb's version contains in-frame clones alone and is incomplete. The profile shows 150,000 to 200,000 clones, 86% of them singletons. The sequencing sample was made of PBMCs. The receptors originated from a young woman in good health and CMV-seronegative.

The chain uses TRBV12-5 and TRBJ2-1, with D perhaps matching TRBD1 (6 bases). This CDR3 has 15 residues. Trimming shortened V by 5 bases and J by 5 bases, and 16 bases separated the two germline ends. Germline V lookup: CDR1 LGHNT, CDR2 FRNRAP. The CDR3 bases are TGTGCTAGTGGTCCCACAGGGTGGGGAGACAATGAGCAGTTCTTC. Residues: CASGPTGWGDNEQFF.

This chain uses TRBV14 with TRBJ2-7; D unclear. The CDR3 spans 11 residues. Germline V CDR1 and CDR2: SGHDN, FVKESK. The V end lost 1 base, the J end lost 7 bases, and 5 bases lay between the germline ends. The CDR3 loop reads CASSQAREQYF. CDR3 coding DNA: TGTGCCAGCAGCCAAGCCCGGGAGCAGTACTTC.

CDR3 sequence (DNA): TGCGCCAGCAGCCAAGATTCAAACGGGGGCTATGGCTACACCTTC. It encodes CASSQDSNGGYGYTF. The chain recombines TRBV4-3 with TRBJ1-2; weak D call: TRBD1 (5 bases). From germline, CDR1 is LGHNA and CDR2 YSLEER. The V gene lost 0 bases and the J gene lost 4 bases, with 12 bases spanning the gap. CDR3 length: 15 residues.

The gene calls are TRBV30 and TRBJ1-1; a weak D match, TRBD1 (5 bases). Per germline, CDR1 GTSNPN and CDR2 SVGIG (reference sequence). Deletions cut 2 bases from V and 0 bases from J, with 10 bases between. This CDR3 comprises 14 residues. CDR3 DNA sequence: TGTGCCTGGAGTTTGGGGGGATTGAACACTGAAGCTTTCTTT. Encoded protein: CAWSLGGLNTEAFF. Based on the CDR3 plus reference TRBV30 and TRBJ1-1, the full variable domain is SQTIHQWPATLVQPVGSPLSLECTVEGTSNPNLYWYRQAAGRGLQLLFYSVGIGQISSEVPQNLSASRPQDRQFILSSKKLLLSDSGFYLCAWSLGGLNTEAFFGQGTRLTVV.

The CDR3 nucleotides are TGTGCCACCAGGGATGGGAGAGGGAGGGGCCCCGGGGAGCTGTTTTTT. This codes for CATRDGRGRGPGELFF. The genes are TRBV28 and TRBJ2-2, with TRBD2 matching 7 bases. This CDR3 spans 16 amino acids. Germline V gene data show CDR1 as MDHEN and CDR2 as SYDVKM. The J segment lost 6 bases and the V segment lost 10 bases, leaving 17 bases of the junction unmatched.

The rearrangement uses TRBV6-1 and TRBJ1-1; D gene ambiguous. Trimming took off 3 bases at V and 0 bases at J, with 14 bases between the two ends. CDR1 is MNHNS, CDR2 SASEGT, per germline. The CDR3 runs 16 residues. In nucleotides, the CDR3 is TGTGCCAGCAGTGATGGGTTTGGCAGGCTGAACACTGAAGCTTTCTTT. Its translation is CASSDGFGRLNTEAFF.

V and J are TRBV7-9 and TRBJ2-5; TRBD2 is a possible D gene (5 bases). Trimming pared 5 bases from V and 2 bases from J, leaving 12 bases between. Germline V gene lookup returns CDR1 SEHNR and CDR2 FQNEAQ (reference sequence). The CDR3 has 14 amino acids. The CDR3 reads CASSGVRDQETQYF. CDR3 DNA sequence: TGTGCCAGCAGCGGAGTCCGGGATCAAGAGACCCAGTACTTC.

The chain is built from TRBV7-8 and TRBJ1-2; possibly TRBD1 for D (6 bases). This CDR3 is 15 amino acids long. V was shortened by 5 bases and J by 2 bases, with 15 bases between the two germline ends. Germline lookup yields CDR1 SGHVS and CDR2 FQNEAQ. The CDR3 sequence is CASSPPGGQNYGYTF. In DNA form, the CDR3 reads TGTGCCAGCAGCCCACCGGGGGGGCAGAACTATGGCTACACCTTC.

The rearrangement joins TRBV27 to TRBJ1-2, with TRBD1 as a possible D gene (6 bases). The germline V gene encodes CDR1 MNHEY and CDR2 SMNVEV (reference sequence). Trimming left V 5 bases short and J 4 bases short, with 14 bases between. The CDR3 is made up of 14 amino acids. The CDR3 loop is CASSPGTRGYGYTF. DNA for the CDR3: TGTGCCAGCAGTCCCGGTACCAGGGGCTATGGCTACACCTTC.